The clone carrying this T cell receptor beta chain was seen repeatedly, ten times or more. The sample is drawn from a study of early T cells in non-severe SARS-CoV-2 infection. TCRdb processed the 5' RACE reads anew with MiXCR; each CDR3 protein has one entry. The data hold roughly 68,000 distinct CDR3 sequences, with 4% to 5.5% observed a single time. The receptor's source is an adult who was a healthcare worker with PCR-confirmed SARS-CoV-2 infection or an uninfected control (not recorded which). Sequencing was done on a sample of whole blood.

CDR3 coding DNA: TGTGCCACGGATGGGGGTTTTCTAGCCGGGGAGCTGTTTTTT. Translating it yields CATDGGFLAGELFF. This chain connects TRBV19 to TRBJ2-2; D is perhaps TRBD1 or TRBD2 (5 bases each). V was shortened by 10 bases and J by 6 bases, with 18 bases between the two germline ends. There are 14 residues in the CDR3. Germline V gives CDR1 LNHDA, CDR2 SQIVND (reference sequence).